The rows below give T cell receptor beta chains drawn from one sample of a study of shared clonotypes between healthy human individuals. The repertoire was sequenced with immunoSEQ multiplex PCR; TCRdb's copy has only in-frame clones and lacks some. The sample yields roughly 590,000 clones, roughly 95% seen once. The sample taken for sequencing was naive CD8+ T cells sorted from blood. All receptors come from a woman aged 25 to 39 in good health. Both conserved end residues are part of each CDR3. Fields, in order: D gene, V gene, J gene, CDR3 protein. A D gene is named only where the DNA matches it firmly.

>TRBD2|TRBV27|TRBJ2-1
CASRLAGGPGNEQFF
>TRBD2|TRBV4-1|TRBJ2-5
CASSQGLAGVGTQYF
>.|TRBV11-2|TRBJ2-7
CASSLVLPGGEQYF
>.|TRBV9|TRBJ2-7
CASSPRNSSSYEQYF
>.|TRBV5-6|TRBJ1-4
CASSLWLTATNEKLFF
>.|TRBV2|TRBJ1-5
CASRDGGNQPQHF
>TRBD2|TRBV27|TRBJ2-2
CASGMGLAALNTGELFF
>.|TRBV27|TRBJ2-1
CASSWGGGLEQFF
>.|TRBV5-1|TRBJ2-1
CASSLDGLFGDEQFF
>.|TRBV30|TRBJ1-5
CAWSLLGNQPQHF
>.|TRBV10-2|TRBJ1-2
CASSSRGVGDGYTF
>.|TRBV6-1|TRBJ2-4
CASSEALSTNIQYF
>.|TRBV29-1|TRBJ1-2
CSVEQGRGANYGYTF
>TRBD1|TRBV19|TRBJ1-2
CASSFVSYRGTGYTF
>.|TRBV19|TRBJ1-2
CASEDGTYGYTF
>.|TRBV27|TRBJ1-1
CASRTGNTEAFF
>.|TRBV6-5|TRBJ2-7
CASSHSGGDSYEQYF
>.|TRBV2|TRBJ2-1
CASRTGGGSYNEQFF
>TRBD2|TRBV29-1|TRBJ2-7
CSVETNGREEHEQYF
>.|TRBV28|TRBJ2-1
CASSSRGPGYREQFF
>.|TRBV28|TRBJ2-2
CASITRWRDISGELFF
>.|TRBV28|TRBJ2-7
CASNVWGTYEQYF
>.|TRBV6-1|TRBJ1-4
CAAGPLGKLFF
>.|TRBV27|TRBJ2-2
CASGTRERAGELFF
>.|TRBV6-5|TRBJ2-3
CASSYSAGASTDTQYF
>.|TRBV5-4|TRBJ2-7
CASSLGRSSYEQYF
>.|TRBV9|TRBJ2-3
CASSGRGPTDTQYF
>TRBD1|TRBV27|TRBJ2-1
CASSLAAGGENEQFF
>.|TRBV29-1|TRBJ2-1
CSVETDNEQFF
>.|TRBV18|TRBJ2-2
CASSPPRDPLHTGELFF
>.|TRBV28|TRBJ2-3
CASSLLTDGTDTQYF
>.|TRBV2|TRBJ2-5
CASSDQAPSRETQYF
>.|TRBV7-9|TRBJ2-3
CASSLASVGGSDTQYF
>.|TRBV7-2|TRBJ2-2
CASSPPPLDSSGGELFF
>TRBD2|TRBV9|TRBJ2-7
CASSPEEAGGPYEQYF
>.|TRBV9|TRBJ1-2
CASSAGVLGYTF
>.|TRBV6-1|TRBJ1-5
CASSGPKYSNQPQHF
>TRBD2|TRBV5-6|TRBJ2-5
CASSLSGRVEQYF
>TRBD1|TRBV6-1|TRBJ2-7
CASSEGGTGVSYEQYF
>TRBD1|TRBV5-6|TRBJ2-7
CASSLAGTGWYEQYF
>TRBD1|TRBV6-1|TRBJ2-7
CASSVWDRGYEQYF